A single T cell receptor beta chain is shown here with its context. Its antigen is undetermined. The source of the sample is a study of OX40 agonist ivuxolimab in advanced cancers. Cycle 7 day 1, cycle 4 day 1, and baseline were the timepoints at which blood was sampled. The CDR3 extends over 17 amino acids. Trimming left V 5 bases short and J 2 bases short, with 19 bases between. CDR1 and CDR2 from the germline V gene are SGHVS and FQNEAQ. Findings of the study overall: Among the lowest peripheral clonal expansion occurred in 0.1-3.0 mg/kg partial responders. Certain nonresponders likewise exhibited a low normalized T-cell clonal expansion.

Sequencing was performed with immunoSEQ multiplex PCR; in TCRdb, only in-frame clones are kept and a portion is missing. The repertoire holds tens of thousands of clones, with more than 70% as singletons. Sequenced material: CD4+ or CD8+ T cells sorted from blood, taken in a trial of the OX40 agonist ivuxolimab. The receptor's source is an adult with an advanced solid tumor such as melanoma, head and neck, liver or kidney cancer. The V gene is TRBV7-8, the J gene TRBJ2-1; D possibly corresponds to TRBD2 (6 bases). CDR3 in amino acids: CASSTQVASEAYNEQFF. CDR3 DNA sequence: TGTGCCAGCAGCACCCAGGTGGCTAGCGAGGCCTACAATGAGCAGTTCTTC.